The 19 T cell receptor beta chains presented below share a single source sample, sequenced in a study of T cells after yellow fever vaccination. TCRdb ran MiXCR on the 5' RACE reads and lists one entry per CDR3 protein. The sample carries 46,000 or so distinct CDR3 sequences, over 5.5% recorded once. The starting material was PBMCs, either bulk or a sorted T-cell subset (CD4+, CD8+, memory, or dextramer-sorted; not recorded which), obtained 45 days after the yellow fever booster vaccination. The source of these receptors is a young man who received the YFV17D yellow fever vaccine.

This sequence joins TRBV5-4 and TRBJ2-5; D might be TRBD2 (5 bases). Germline V gene sequence: CDR1 SGHNT, CDR2 YYREEE (reference sequence). The CDR3 loop spans 13 amino acids. V was shortened by 3 bases and J by 1 base, with 7 bases between the two germline ends. The CDR3 coding sequence is TGTGCCAGCAGCTCGGGGATCCAAGAGACCCAGTACTTC. Translating it yields CASSSGIQETQYF.

This clonotype was seen a few times. The V call is TRBV6-5, the J call TRBJ1-1, with 7 bases identical to TRBD1. This CDR3 has 11 amino acids. The V gene's germline CDR1 is MNHEY and CDR2 SVGAGI. V lost 6 bases, J lost 10 bases, and 5 bases stayed unmatched. The CDR3 loop is CASSQDRAAFF. The CDR3, as DNA: TGTGCCAGCAGCCAAGACAGGGCAGCTTTCTTT.

This clonotype was picked up a small number of times. The rearrangement links TRBV9 to TRBJ2-7, with TRBD2 matching 8 bases. This CDR3 is 16 amino acids long. CDR1 SGDLS and CDR2 YYNGEE come from the germline V gene. The J segment lost 6 bases and the V segment lost 4 bases, leaving 15 bases of the junction unmatched. The CDR3 is CASSQNPGLGTAEQYF. The DNA of the CDR3 is TGTGCCAGCAGCCAGAATCCGGGACTAGGGACCGCCGAGCAGTACTTC.

This clonotype has at least ten counts. This rearrangement joins TRBV2 to TRBJ2-5; possible D gene TRBD2, 6 bases. V lost 5 bases and J lost 5, with 12 bases in between. The germline V gene has CDR1 SNHLY and CDR2 FYNNEI. The CDR3 runs to 13 residues. CDR3 DNA sequence: TGTGCCAGCAGTACGACCAGCGGGGAGACCCAGTACTTC. It translates to CASSTTSGETQYF. The complete variable domain, with remaining parts taken from reference TRBV2 and TRBJ2-5, reads EPEVTQTPSHQVTQMGQEVILRCVPISNHLYFYWYRQILGQKVEFLVSFYNNEISEKSEIFDDQFSVERPDGSNFTLKIRSTKLEDSAMYFCASSTTSGETQYFGPGTRLLVL.

In this sample, this clonotype turned up many times. The chain joins TRBV28 to TRBJ1-2; D uncertain. The CDR3 loop spans 14 amino acids. Germline V CDR1 and CDR2: MDHEN, SYDVKM. V shed 1 base and J shed 1 base, with 7 bases lying between them. The CDR3 reads CASSLSGSNYGYTF. The CDR3 DNA follows: TGTGCCAGCAGTTTATCGGGGAGTAACTATGGCTACACCTTC.

This clonotype was detected many times. The chain uses TRBV20-1 and TRBJ1-1; D is unresolved. V was clipped by 3 bases and J by 3 bases, with 8 bases between them. Per germline, CDR1 DFQATT and CDR2 SNEGSKA (reference sequence). This CDR3 is built from 12 residues. CDR3 residues: CSASSSHTEAFF. The DNA for the CDR3 is TGCAGTGCTAGCTCCTCCCACACTGAAGCTTTCTTT.

The V gene is TRBV20-1, the J gene TRBJ2-1, with TRBD2 matching 9 bases. The length of the CDR3 is 18 residues. The junction had 17 bases not matched to a gene; V was cut back by 0 bases and J by 8 bases. In germline, CDR1 is DFQATT, CDR2 SNEGSKA (reference sequence). CDR3 residues: CSARDPLSGSLGGYEQFF. CDR3 in DNA: TGCAGTGCTAGAGACCCTCTTAGCGGGAGTCTCGGGGGTTATGAGCAGTTCTTC.

This clonotype came up many times. The chain recombines TRBV6-1 with TRBJ2-4; D unclear. The V end lost 7 bases, the J end lost 9 bases, and 16 bases lay between the germline ends. The CDR3 loop spans 13 amino acids. Germline loops: CDR1 MNHNS, CDR2 SASEGT. The CDR3 DNA follows: TGTGCCAGCACATCCCTCGCCTCGGCCATTCAGTACTTC. Its translation is CASTSLASAIQYF.

This clonotype is labeled as medium-sized. This rearrangement joins TRBV5-1 to TRBJ2-7; 7 bases fit TRBD2. V dropped 2 bases and J dropped 5; count of bases not matched to a gene: 7. CDR1 and CDR2 (germline): SGHRS, YFSETQ. The CDR3 is 14 residues long. Here the CDR3 DNA reads TGCGCCAGCAGCTTCTCCCCCAGCGGGGACGAGCAGTACTTC. Translating gives CASSFSPSGDEQYF. The entire variable domain, with the rest obtained from reference TRBV5-1 and TRBJ2-7, is as follows: KAGVTQTPRYLIKTRGQQVTLSCSPISGHRSVSWYQQTPGQGLQFLFEYFSETQRNKGNFPGRFSGRQFSNSRSEMNVSTLELGDSALYLCASSFSPSGDEQYFGPGTRLTVT.

This clonotype showed up just a few times. This chain links TRBV5-1 with TRBJ2-1; D is unresolved. Deletions cut 5 bases from V and 0 bases from J, with 12 bases between. This CDR3 spans 15 amino acids. CDR1 SGHRS and CDR2 YFSETQ come from the germline V gene. Written as DNA, the CDR3 is TGCGCCAGCAGGAACCGGGTTAGCTCCTACAATGAGCAGTTCTTC. Residues: CASRNRVSSYNEQFF.

This clonotype was detected a few times. V gene TRBV25-1 combines with J gene TRBJ1-6; perhaps TRBD1 as D (6 bases). From germline, CDR1 is MGHDK and CDR2 SYGVNS. The CDR3 spans 15 residues. V was pared by 2 bases and J by 5 bases, with 10 bases between. The CDR3 region has the DNA TGTGCCAGCAGTGAAACAGGGCCAAATAATTCACCCCTCCACTTT. Encoded protein: CASSETGPNNSPLHF.

This clonotype was counted only a few times. The CDR3 is CASSLEKNGYQPQHF. CDR3 in DNA: TGTGCCAGCAGCTTAGAAAAGAACGGGTATCAGCCCCAGCATTTT. This chain links TRBV7-2 with TRBJ1-5; D is unclear. V dropped 1 base and J dropped 5 bases, with 12 bases sitting between them. The CDR3 runs 15 residues. CDR1 is SGHTA and CDR2 is FQGNSA in the germline V gene.

Only a few counts were recorded for this clonotype. This chain joins TRBV6-2 or TRBV6-3 and TRBJ2-5; D tentatively reads TRBD1 or TRBD2 (5 bases each). The CDR3 is 14 residues long. Trimming removed 2 bases at V and 3 bases at J, with 10 bases between. Looked up from germline, CDR1 is MNHEY and CDR2 is SVGEGT. In DNA, the CDR3 is TGTGCCAGCAGTTACCCGGGACGGGAAGAGACCCAGTACTTC. Its protein is CASSYPGREETQYF.

Many counts were recorded for this clonotype. V gene TRBV6-2 or TRBV6-3 combines with J gene TRBJ2-7, with a possible D match to TRBD2 (6 bases). Germline V lookup: CDR1 MNHEY, CDR2 SVGEGT. This CDR3 comprises 14 residues. Trimming pared 11 bases from V and 1 base from J, leaving 18 bases between. CDR3 sequence reads: CACNRDFTSYEQYF. The CDR3 DNA sequence: TGTGCCTGCAACCGGGACTTTACTTCCTACGAGCAGTACTTC.

This clonotype was observed at least ten times. Sequence at one end of the junction differs from germline and may be a read error. V and J are TRBV28 and TRBJ2-7; 9 nucleotides agree with TRBD1. The CDR3 has 12 residues. Germline V gives CDR1 MDHEN, CDR2 SYDVKM. CDR3 loop: CASGQGLEKGNF. The CDR3 DNA is TGTGCCAGCGGACAGGGGCTCGAAAAGGGGAACTTC. Combining the CDR3 with reference TRBV28 and TRBJ2-7 gives the whole variable domain DVKVTQSSRYLVKRTGEKVFLECVQDMDHENMFWYRQDPGLGLRLIYFSYDVKMKEKGDIPEGYSVSREKKERFSLILESASTNQTSMYLCASGQGLEKGNFGPGTRLTVT.

This clonotype was observed many times. The chain uses TRBV4-3 and TRBJ2-3, with 9 bases lining up with TRBD2. CDR1 is LGHNA, CDR2 YSLEER, per germline. The length of the CDR3 is 18 residues. Trimming removed 1 base from V and 0 bases from J; junction bases left unmatched: 8. CDR3 in amino acids: CASSQALMTSGSTDTQYF. CDR3 nucleotides: TGCGCCAGCAGCCAAGCCCTGATGACTAGCGGAAGCACAGATACGCAGTATTTT.

This clonotype came up many times. This rearrangement joins TRBV10-3 to TRBJ1-1; D gene unclear. Germline loops: CDR1 ENHRY, CDR2 SYGVKD. V lost 7 bases and J 4 bases, leaving 16 bases between the germline ends. This CDR3 is 14 amino acids long. The DNA of the CDR3 is TGTGCCATCACCCGGGAAGGGTCGGGCACTGAAGCTTTCTTT. Encoded protein: CAITREGSGTEAFF.

This clonotype was seen ten or more times. This chain connects TRBV20-1 to TRBJ2-5, with D possibly TRBD1 on 5 matching bases. CDR1 and CDR2 from the germline V gene are DFQATT and SNEGSKA (reference sequence). This CDR3 spans 13 amino acids. Trimming took 3 bases from V and 4 from J, leaving 12 bases between them. The CDR3 DNA sequence: TGCAGTGCTAGGGTCCAAGGGGCAGAGACCCAGTACTTC. Its protein is CSARVQGAETQYF.

In this sample, this clonotype turned up many times. The rearrangement joins TRBV5-1 to TRBJ1-3, with D uncertain. CDR1 SGHRS and CDR2 YFSETQ come from the germline V gene. The ends were cut back, 4 bases at V and 4 bases at J, with 9 bases in the middle. The CDR3 loop spans 13 amino acids. In DNA form, the CDR3 reads TGCGCCAGCAGCCCGTCTGCGGGAAACACCATATATTTT. This codes for CASSPSAGNTIYF.